The T cell receptor (beta chain) described here comes from a study of T cells after yellow fever vaccination. Study background: With SMART-Seq v4 Ultra Low Input, the fractions containing low cell numbers were prepared.

Turning to this clonotype: Its antigen is as yet unknown.

The CDR3 length is 14 residues. J lost 2 bases, V lost 7 bases, and 6 bases had no gene match. Using its own MiXCR run on the 5' RACE reads, TCRdb lists one record per CDR3 protein. The sample carries 500,000 to 650,000 distinct CDR3 sequences, 17% recorded once. Whole-study results and caveats: The study re-detected most primary-vaccination clones after the booster (96% CD4, roughly 88% CD8). Clonotypes shared by both compartments, CD4 and CD8, made up a small share.

Specimen: PBMCs, collected roughly 5 days after the first yellow fever vaccination. The receptor comes from a young man who received the YFV17D yellow fever vaccine. The chain carries TRBV12-3 or TRBV12-4 and TRBJ1-1; 8 bases line up with TRBD1. The chain's CDR3 is CASTPTGGNTEAFF. The CDR3 bases are TGTGCCAGCACCCCAACAGGGGGAAACACTGAAGCTTTCTTT.